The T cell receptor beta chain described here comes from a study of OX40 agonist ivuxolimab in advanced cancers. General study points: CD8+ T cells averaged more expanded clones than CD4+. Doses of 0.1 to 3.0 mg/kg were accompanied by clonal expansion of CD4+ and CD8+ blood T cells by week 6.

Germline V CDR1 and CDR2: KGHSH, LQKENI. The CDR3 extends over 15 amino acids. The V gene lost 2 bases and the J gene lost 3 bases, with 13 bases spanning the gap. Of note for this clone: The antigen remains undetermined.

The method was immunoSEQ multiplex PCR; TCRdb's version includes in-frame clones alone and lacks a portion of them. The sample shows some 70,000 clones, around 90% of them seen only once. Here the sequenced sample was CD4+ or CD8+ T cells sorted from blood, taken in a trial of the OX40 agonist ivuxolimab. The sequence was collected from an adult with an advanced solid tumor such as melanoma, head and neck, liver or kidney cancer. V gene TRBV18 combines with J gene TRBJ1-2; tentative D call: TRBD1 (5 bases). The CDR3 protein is CASSPSGTAYYGYTF. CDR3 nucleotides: TGTGCCAGCTCACCATCCGGGACGGCTTACTATGGCTACACCTTC.